Described below is a single TCR beta chain sequence and its context. The antigen is not known. CD45RO-CCR7+CD27+CD95- defined naive CD8+ T cells. The data derive from a study of CXCR3-negative and CXCR3-positive naive CD8 T cells. In the study overall: Approximately 140 million TRB reads in total, about 1.5 +/- 0.3 million per library. General study findings and limits: Partial loss of CXCR3 expression followed cryopreservation; most assays used fresh PBMCs.

Preparation of TRB cDNA libraries relied on 5' RACE carrying UMI labels. TCRdb derives one entry per CDR3 protein from the 5' RACE reads, leaving out DNA. The sample shows 40,000 to 45,000 distinct CDR3 sequences, and around 1.9% sits with its ten largest clones. The CDR3 length is 13 residues. From germline, CDR1 is SGHDN and CDR2 FVKESK. This receptor was obtained from a human donor in good health. Some clones in this sample may be carry-over from other donors' samples. The chain uses TRBV14 and TRBJ1-5; the D call of TRBD1 rests on TCRdb alone, since no DNA is present to check it. The material sequenced was naive CXCR3- CD8+ T cells from blood. Subset of the sample: CD45RO-CCR7+CD27+CD95- naive CD8+ T cells lacking CXCR3 (TNR3-). CDR3 in amino acids: CASSWDNNQPQHF. The full variable domain, with the rest looked up from reference TRBV14 and TRBJ1-5, is EAGVTQFPSHSVIEKGQTVTLRCDPISGHDNLYWYRRVMGKEIKFLLHFVKESKQDESGMPNNRFLAERTGGTYSTLKVQPAELEDSGVYFCASSWDNNQPQHFGDGTRLSIL.